The 5 T cell receptor beta chains given below trace back to one sample, sequenced in a study of cytomegalovirus exposure and HLA in healthy donors. PCR amplification relied on 60 Vbeta primers (plus 13 Jbeta primers). The data were produced by immunoSEQ multiplex PCR, yet TCRdb's version contains in-frame clones alone and is incomplete. The repertoire holds roughly 80,000 clones, with roughly 80% as singletons. What was sequenced was PBMCs. Receptors originate from a woman aged 25 to 39 in good health and CMV-seronegative.

This chain uses TRBV11-2 with TRBJ2-5; D possibly corresponds to TRBD2 (6 bases). Deletions cut 5 bases from V and 6 bases from J, with 13 bases between. Germline values: CDR1 SGHAT, CDR2 FQNNGV. The CDR3 consists of 13 residues. The CDR3 sequence is CASSRGVAKTQYF. The CDR3 coding sequence is TGTGCCAGCAGCCGCGGGGTCGCAAAGACCCAGTACTTC.

V and J are TRBV19 and TRBJ1-4; weak D call: TRBD1 (5 bases). The CDR3 consists of 14 residues. Trimming pared 7 bases from V and 7 bases from J, leaving 16 bases between. Per the germline V gene, CDR1 is LNHDA and CDR2 is SQIVND (reference sequence). CDR3 region: CASNPRRGGEKLFF. The CDR3 nucleotides are TGTGCCAGTAACCCGAGGAGGGGCGGTGAAAAACTGTTTTTT.

The genes are TRBV5-1 and TRBJ2-5; 7 positions match TRBD1. The V gene's germline CDR1 is SGHRS and CDR2 YFSETQ. Trimming at V came to 0 bases and at J to 4 bases, leaving 6 bases not matched to a gene. This CDR3 is 15 amino acids long. The CDR3 DNA is TGCGCCAGCAGCTTGGCCCAGGGGGTTGGAGAGACCCAGTACTTC. This codes for CASSLAQGVGETQYF.

The chain is built from TRBV10-3 and TRBJ1-2; 11 bases agree with TRBD1. CDR1 and CDR2 (germline): ENHRY, SYGVKD. V trimming: 3 bases; J trimming: 4 bases; junction bases outside the gene matches: 4. The CDR3 extends over 15 amino acids. The CDR3 nucleotides are TGTGCCATCAGTGACTCGGGACAGGGGGTCTATGGCTACACCTTC. This translates into CAISDSGQGVYGYTF.

CDR3 amino acids: CASSFGGRGHTEAFF. The CDR3 nucleotides read TGTGCCAGCAGTTTTGGCGGCAGGGGGCACACTGAAGCTTTCTTT. The chain couples TRBV27 to TRBJ1-1; 8 bases line up with TRBD1. V shed 3 bases, J shed 3 bases, and the junction held 6 bases outside the gene matches. The CDR3 extends over 15 amino acids. Germline CDR1 and CDR2: MNHEY and SMNVEV (reference sequence).